These 3 T cell receptor beta chains were all obtained from the same sample, sequenced in a study of blood T cells in healthy people across ages. A J-beta primer mix and a sample-barcoded 5' primer were used in a second PCR of roughly 6 to 12 cycles. In TCRdb, the 5' RACE reads were re-called with MiXCR into one record per CDR3 protein. The repertoire holds 600,000 to 850,000 distinct CDR3 sequences, around 25% seen once, with 9.4% in the top ten. These data also featured in a second study, about T cells of mothers and their children.

The material sequenced was blood. The receptors were sampled from a boy between 10 and 17 years old in good health.

This clonotype was recorded a few times. The chain is built from TRBV7-2 and TRBJ1-1; D is unresolved. The V gene's germline CDR1 is SGHTA and CDR2 FQGNSA. V was clipped by 3 bases and J by 5 bases, with 10 bases between them. This CDR3 is 13 amino acids long. DNA for the CDR3: TGTGCCAGCAGCTTTTGGTCAGAAACTGAAGCTTTCTTT. The encoded protein is CASSFWSETEAFF.

The sample holds a few counts of this clonotype. This sequence joins TRBV7-9 and TRBJ1-6; D possibly corresponds to TRBD1 (5 bases). Germline V CDR1 and CDR2: SEHNR, FQNEAQ (reference sequence). Trimming took 5 bases from V and 8 from J, leaving 19 bases between them. This CDR3 contains 16 residues. The CDR3 loop is CASSTGNLLPDSPLHF. CDR3 DNA sequence: TGTGCCAGCAGCACAGGAAATCTCCTTCCCGATTCACCCCTCCACTTT.

Only a few counts were recorded for this clonotype. The CDR3 loop is CASSLWARASDEQFF. For the CDR3, the DNA is TGTGCCAGCAGTTTATGGGCTAGGGCGAGCGATGAGCAGTTCTTC. The chain uses TRBV12-3 or TRBV12-4 and TRBJ2-1, with D uncertain. V gave up 2 bases and J gave up 8 bases, with 16 bases separating them. CDR3 length: 15 amino acids.